This TCR beta chain was sequenced in a study of T-cell reconstitution after alpha-beta-depleted transplantation in children. This clonotype occurred a few times. Preparation of the TCRbeta library was carried out with unique molecular identifiers. TCRdb used MiXCR to reprocess the PCR reads, holding one entry per CDR3 protein. The table lists some 520,000 distinct CDR3 sequences, 32% of them singletons. The CDR3 consists of 11 residues. Germline values: CDR1 SGHTA, CDR2 FQGNSA. The V and J ends lost 5 bases and 6 bases respectively, with 8 bases between them. The genes are TRBV7-2 and TRBJ2-7; possibly TRBD1 for D (5 bases). The sequencing here drew on PBMCs from the stem cell graft donor, taken from the stem cell graft. This TCR was recovered from a human donor who donated a stem cell graft to a child with aplastic anemia. This CDR3 reads CASSQGSEQYF. The CDR3 region has the DNA TGTGCCAGCAGCCAGGGCTCCGAGCAGTACTTC.